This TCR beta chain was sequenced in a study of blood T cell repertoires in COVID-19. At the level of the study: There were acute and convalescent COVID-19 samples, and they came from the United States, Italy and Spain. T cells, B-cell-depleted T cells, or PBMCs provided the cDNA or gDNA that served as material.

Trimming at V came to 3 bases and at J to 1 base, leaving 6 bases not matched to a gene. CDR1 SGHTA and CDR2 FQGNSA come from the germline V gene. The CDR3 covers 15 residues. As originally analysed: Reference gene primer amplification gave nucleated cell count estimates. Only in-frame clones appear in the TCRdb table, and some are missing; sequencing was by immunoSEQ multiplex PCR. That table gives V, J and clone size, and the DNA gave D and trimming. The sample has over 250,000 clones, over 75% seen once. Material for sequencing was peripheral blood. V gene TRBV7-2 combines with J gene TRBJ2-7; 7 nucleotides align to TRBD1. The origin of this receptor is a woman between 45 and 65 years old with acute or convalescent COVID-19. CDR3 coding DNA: TGTGCCAGCAGCTTCGAGGGACAGAGATCCTACGAGCAGTACTTC. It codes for CASSFEGQRSYEQYF. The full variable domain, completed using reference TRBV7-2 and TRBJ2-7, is GAGVSQSPSNKVTEKGKDVELRCDPISGHTALYWYRQSLGQGLEFLIYFQGNSAPDKSGLPSDRFSAERTGGSVSTLTIQRTQQEDSAVYLCASSFEGQRSYEQYFGPGTRLTVT.